What follows are 25 T cell receptor beta chains derived from one specimen sequenced in a study of T-cell reconstitution after alpha-beta-depleted transplantation in children. Unique molecular identifiers were incorporated into the prepared TCRbeta library. Via MiXCR, TCRdb re-called the PCR reads, giving one row per CDR3 protein. The table records roughly 200,000 distinct CDR3 sequences, roughly 6.6% of them present only once. Specimen: PBMCs, collected before TCRalphabeta/CD19-depleted stem cell transplant. The receptor set was obtained from a boy between 2 and 10 years old with acute lymphoblastic leukemia, due to receive a stem cell transplant.

This clonotype was observed many times. The chain links TRBV7-9 to TRBJ2-1; D is unresolved. In germline, CDR1 is SEHNR, CDR2 FQNEAQ (reference sequence). The CDR3 is made up of 15 amino acids. The V end lost 1 base, the J end lost 0 bases, and 7 bases lay between the germline ends. DNA of the CDR3: TGTGCCAGCAGCTTAGAAGCAATCTCCTACAATGAGCAGTTCTTC. Protein: CASSLEAISYNEQFF.

Ten or more counts support this clonotype. The chain combines TRBV6-2 or TRBV6-3 with TRBJ2-2; D gene uncertain. There are 16 residues in the CDR3. V lost 6 bases to trimming and J lost 1 base, with 15 bases between them. Germline V lookup: CDR1 MNHEY, CDR2 SVGEGT. As DNA, the CDR3 is TGTGCCAGCAGACCCCTTTGGTTCCAGAACACCGGGGAGCTGTTTTTT. This codes for CASRPLWFQNTGELFF.

The chain uses TRBV12-3 or TRBV12-4 and TRBJ2-1; 8 bases fit TRBD1. The CDR3 totals 17 residues. J gave up 3 bases and V 8 bases, and 15 bases lay outside the gene matches. DNA of the CDR3: TGTGCCAGCGGTGAGACAGGGGTGGGAGGCTACTACAATGAGCAGTTCTTC. This encodes CASGETGVGGYYNEQFF.

This clonotype was seen repeatedly, ten times or more. The chain carries TRBV15 and TRBJ2-5, with D unclear. The V end lost 2 bases, the J end lost 1 base, and 5 bases lay between the germline ends. The germline V gene has CDR1 LNHNV and CDR2 YYDKDF (reference sequence). This CDR3 contains 13 residues. CDR3: CATSRNSQETQYF. DNA of the CDR3: TGTGCCACCAGCAGAAACAGCCAAGAGACCCAGTACTTC.

This clonotype was observed many times. The chain couples TRBV27 to TRBJ1-1, with 7 bases aligning to TRBD1. Germline V gene sequence: CDR1 MNHEY, CDR2 SMNVEV (reference sequence). The V gene end was trimmed by 6 bases and the J gene end by 8 bases; junction bases not matched to a gene: 6. The length of the CDR3 is 12 residues. The CDR3 sequence is CASSPTGAEAFF. CDR3 DNA: TGTGCCAGCAGCCCTACAGGGGCCGAAGCTTTCTTT.

Many counts were recorded for this clonotype. The genes are TRBV4-3 and TRBJ2-1; the match to TRBD2 covers 8 bases. Per the germline V gene, CDR1 is LGHNA and CDR2 is YSLEER. The CDR3 runs to 17 residues. V gave up 0 bases and J gave up 7 bases; unmatched junction bases: 11. The CDR3 protein is CASSQDGPGGPRNEQFF. The DNA of the CDR3 is TGCGCCAGCAGCCAAGATGGTCCGGGAGGGCCTAGGAATGAGCAGTTCTTC.

This clonotype was detected a few times. The rearrangement uses TRBV27 and TRBJ2-7; unclear D gene. Trimming stripped 4 bases from V and 12 bases from J, with 19 bases between. The CDR3 loop spans 13 amino acids. Per the germline V gene, CDR1 is MNHEY and CDR2 is SMNVEV (reference sequence). The DNA for the CDR3 is TGTGCCAGCAGTTCCGCCGCCGGGCTCCCGAGGTACTTC. Protein sequence: CASSSAAGLPRYF.

This clonotype showed up just a few times. V and J are TRBV9 and TRBJ2-3; possible D gene TRBD1, 6 bases. Trimming removed 1 base from V and 1 base from J, with 25 bases in between. The CDR3 length is 20 residues. CDR1 is SGDLS and CDR2 is YYNGEE in the germline V gene. The chain's CDR3 is CASSVRQAGDTEPGTDTQYF. The CDR3 bases are TGTGCCAGCAGCGTAAGGCAAGCCGGGGACACAGAGCCGGGCACAGATACGCAGTATTTT.

Only a few counts were recorded for this clonotype. The V gene is TRBV29-1, the J gene TRBJ2-4; the D call may be TRBD1 or TRBD2 (5 bases each). The CDR3 is 15 amino acids. The germline V gene has CDR1 SQVTM and CDR2 ANQGSEA. Trimming left V 3 bases short and J 0 bases short, with 12 bases between. CDR3 DNA sequence: TGCAGCGTTGACGGGACGGCGCTAGCCAAAAACATTCAGTACTTC. Translated: CSVDGTALAKNIQYF.

In its sample, this clonotype was seen many times. The CDR3, as DNA: TGTGCCAGCAGTCGCATTCGGACTAGCGGGAGCTTTGTAGGCGAGCAGTACTTC. Amino acids: CASSRIRTSGSFVGEQYF. This sequence joins TRBV11-2 and TRBJ2-7, with 13 bases lining up with TRBD2. There are 18 residues in the CDR3. V shed 6 bases and J 6 bases; nucleotides not matched to a gene: 17. CDR1 and CDR2 (germline): SGHAT, FQNNGV.

This clonotype was recorded many times. The chain is built from TRBV4-3 and TRBJ2-6, with D possibly called TRBD1 or TRBD2 (5 bases each). The CDR3 runs 16 residues. Per germline, CDR1 LGHNA and CDR2 YSLEER. V lost 2 bases and J 9 bases, leaving 17 bases between the germline ends. The CDR3 DNA follows: TGCGCCAGCAGCCAAACATGGAGCGGAAGGGGCAACGTCCTGACTTTC. It specifies CASSQTWSGRGNVLTF.

With respect to this clonotype: A read error is possible here, since a much larger clone lies one base away. CDR3 coding DNA: TGTGCCAGAAGTTCCGGGAGGACCATCTACAATGAGCAGTTCTTC. This translates into CARSSGRTIYNEQFF. The chain employs TRBV12-3 or TRBV12-4 and TRBJ2-1; 7 nucleotides align to TRBD2. This CDR3 region has 15 residues.

This clonotype came up many times. This chain uses TRBV28 with TRBJ2-7; TRBD2 might be the D (6 bases). Per the germline V gene, CDR1 is MDHEN and CDR2 is SYDVKM. Trimming pared 4 bases from V and 1 base from J, leaving 14 bases between. CDR3 length: 15 amino acids. The CDR3 coding sequence is TGTGCCAGCAGTTCTGGCTCGGAGGGATCCTACGAGCAGTACTTC. Amino acid sequence: CASSSGSEGSYEQYF.

In this sample, this clonotype turned up many times. The chain is built from TRBV27 and TRBJ2-2; D may match TRBD1 or TRBD2 (7 bases each). Germline lookup yields CDR1 MNHEY and CDR2 SMNVEV (reference sequence). The CDR3 consists of 18 residues. Trimming pared 2 bases from V and 0 bases from J, leaving 16 bases between. The CDR3 sequence is CASSLGAGGVSNTGELFF. The CDR3 nucleotides read TGTGCCAGCAGTTTAGGGGCAGGGGGGGTTTCGAACACCGGGGAGCTGTTTTTT.

This clonotype showed up many times. This rearrangement joins TRBV20-1 to TRBJ2-4; D perhaps matches TRBD1 (6 bases). This CDR3 is 14 amino acids long. Trimming shortened V by 0 bases and J by 6 bases, and 12 bases separated the two germline ends. Germline CDR1 and CDR2: DFQATT and SNEGSKA (reference sequence). CDR3 region: CSAREGRGLNIQYF. The DNA of the CDR3 is TGCAGTGCTAGAGAGGGCAGGGGTTTAAACATTCAGTACTTC.

The rearrangement uses TRBV7-9 and TRBJ2-6, with TRBD1 identical over 11 bases. This CDR3 comprises 17 residues. Germline loops: CDR1 SEHNR, CDR2 FQNEAQ (reference sequence). V was clipped by 5 bases and J by 2 bases; unmatched bases: 5. CDR3 in DNA: TGTGCCAGCAGCCCCGGACAGGGGGCGCCTGGGGCCAACGTCCTGACTTTC. Translation gives CASSPGQGAPGANVLTF.

This clonotype has a count of ten or more. This sequence joins TRBV12-3 or TRBV12-4 and TRBJ2-5; the D call may be TRBD1 or TRBD2 (6 bases each). V dropped 6 bases and J dropped 7 bases, with 12 bases sitting between them. The CDR3 loop spans 12 amino acids. CDR3 in amino acids: CASRQQGGTQYF. The CDR3 DNA reads as TGTGCCAGCAGACAACAGGGAGGGACCCAGTACTTC.

This clonotype came up many times. The V and J genes are TRBV3-1 and TRBJ2-4; 7 bases line up with TRBD2. CDR1 and CDR2 from the germline V gene are LGHDT and YNNKEL (reference sequence). The CDR3 consists of 17 residues. J gave up 7 bases and V 0 bases, and 12 bases lay outside the gene matches. CDR3 bases: TGTGCCAGCAGCCAAGATATTTTGGCGGGAGCATGGAACATTCAGTACTTC. Its protein is CASSQDILAGAWNIQYF.

This clonotype was seen a few times. The V gene is TRBV4-3, the J gene TRBJ2-3; 15 nucleotides match TRBD2. The CDR3 is 18 residues long. Trimming took 4 bases from V and 3 from J; bases not matched to a gene: 8. CDR1 is LGHNA, CDR2 YSLEER, per germline. The DNA of the CDR3 is TGCGCCAGCAGCCGAGGACTAGCGGGGGGGATTGGGACAGATACGCAGTATTTT. It encodes CASSRGLAGGIGTDTQYF.

V gene TRBV20-1 combines with J gene TRBJ2-3, with 9 bases fitting TRBD2. V was pared by 5 bases and J by 2 bases, with 17 bases of the junction left unmatched. This CDR3 contains 18 residues. Germline V gene data show CDR1 as DFQATT and CDR2 as SNEGSKA (reference sequence). The CDR3 DNA is TGCAGTGCTCAGGCGCTAGCGGGGAGACATCTAAACACAGATACGCAGTATTTT. Translated: CSAQALAGRHLNTDTQYF.

This clonotype was seen more than once but under ten times. The chain uses TRBV11-2 and TRBJ1-6, with 8 bases matching TRBD1. The V gene end was trimmed by 4 bases and the J gene end by 4 bases; junction bases not matched to a gene: 3. The V gene's germline CDR1 is SGHAT and CDR2 FQNNGV. The CDR3 extends over 15 amino acids. The CDR3 DNA sequence: TGTGCCAGCAGCTCTGGACAGGGATATAATTCACCCCTCCACTTT. This translates into CASSSGQGYNSPLHF.

This clonotype was observed a handful of times. This chain uses TRBV15 with TRBJ2-7; tentatively, D is TRBD2 (7 bases). CDR3 length: 12 residues. V shed 6 bases and J shed 6 bases, with 12 bases lying between them. Germline lookup yields CDR1 LNHNV and CDR2 YYDKDF (reference sequence). In DNA form, the CDR3 reads TGTGCCACCAGTAGAAGGGGGGGCGAGCAGTACTTC. This gives the protein CATSRRGGEQYF.

This clonotype was detected many times. The DNA of the CDR3 is TGTGCCAGCAGTTTGAGGCGACTCTCCTACAATGAGCAGTTCTTC. Protein sequence: CASSLRRLSYNEQFF. The chain has TRBV12-3 or TRBV12-4 and TRBJ2-1, with no clear D. The CDR3 extends over 15 amino acids. Trimming cost V 3 bases and J 0 bases, with 9 bases left between them.

In this sample, this clonotype turned up many times. J is TRBJ2-5 and V is TRBV7-9, with D perhaps TRBD1 or TRBD2 (5 bases each). Looked up from germline, CDR1 is SEHNR and CDR2 is FQNEAQ (reference sequence). The CDR3 is 14 amino acids. With 5 bases removed from V and 1 base from J, the gap between germline ends came to 11 bases. The CDR3 DNA follows: TGTGCCAGCAGCAGCCGGGGCGCCCAAGAGACCCAGTACTTC. Its translation is CASSSRGAQETQYF.

This clonotype was observed many times. This sequence joins TRBV7-9 and TRBJ2-7, with a possible D match to TRBD1 (6 bases). Germline CDR1 and CDR2: SEHNR and FQNEAQ (reference sequence). The CDR3 loop spans 16 amino acids. The V and J ends lost 5 bases and 3 bases respectively, with 20 bases between them. The CDR3 bases are TGTGCCAGCAGCCCCCGGGAACAGGGTGGGTTCTACGAGCAGTACTTC. It yields the protein CASSPREQGGFYEQYF.